This TCR beta chain stems from a study of shared clonotypes between healthy human individuals. Notes on this clone: Its specificity is not known.

Naivety among CD8 cells was defined by CD45RO negativity and positive CCR7 selection, thereby excluding terminally differentiated effector memory CD45RA+ cells. The deep-level immunoSEQ assay was used. Across several immunoSEQ plates, the genomic DNA of each subset was split evenly. Profiled with immunoSEQ multiplex PCR; TCRdb holds only in-frame clones, not every one. The data contain 1.5 million to 2.5 million clones, about 95% of them singletons. V was trimmed by 2 bases and J by 3 bases, leaving 14 bases between them. CDR1 is MNHEY, CDR2 SVGAGI, per germline. The length of the CDR3 is 15 residues. Overall study findings and caveats: Sampling involved blood alone; tissue repertoires likely differ. It was anticipated that sequencing depth would influence how many clonotypes donors shared.

The specimen sequenced was naive CD8+ T cells sorted from blood. This sequence originates from a man between 18 and 35 years old in good health. The chain recombines TRBV6-5 with TRBJ2-7; D call uncertain. For the CDR3, the DNA is TGTGCCAGCAGTTACGGCTACGGTTCAGACTACGAGCAGTACTTC. Translated: CASSYGYGSDYEQYF.